The sequence of this T cell receptor beta chain was determined in a study of T cells in Graves' hyperthyroidism and ophthalmopathy. Regarding the study as a whole: A model using 13 V-J features told ophthalmopathy apart from stable hyperthyroidism.

The CDR3 is 14 residues long. CDR1 and CDR2 from the germline V gene are MGHRA and YSYEKL. V was cut by 1 base and J by 2 bases, with 9 bases left in between. On this clonotype: What it binds is not known.

Amplified TCR beta CDR3 regions came from RNA transcripts. The HTBI primer set served for first-round RT-PCR of the TCR CDR3. TCRdb re-derived calls from the multiplex PCR reads in MiXCR, one entry per CDR3 protein. Of hundreds of thousands of distinct CDR3 sequences in the sample, around 15% were seen once. Sample: blood. The chain uses TRBV4-1 and TRBJ2-7; D remains unclear. This receptor was obtained from a woman aged 45-59 years with Graves' ophthalmopathy. The CDR3 sequence: CASSQATTTYEQYF. The CDR3 nucleotides read TGCGCCAGCAGCCAAGCTACAACAACCTACGAGCAGTACTTC.